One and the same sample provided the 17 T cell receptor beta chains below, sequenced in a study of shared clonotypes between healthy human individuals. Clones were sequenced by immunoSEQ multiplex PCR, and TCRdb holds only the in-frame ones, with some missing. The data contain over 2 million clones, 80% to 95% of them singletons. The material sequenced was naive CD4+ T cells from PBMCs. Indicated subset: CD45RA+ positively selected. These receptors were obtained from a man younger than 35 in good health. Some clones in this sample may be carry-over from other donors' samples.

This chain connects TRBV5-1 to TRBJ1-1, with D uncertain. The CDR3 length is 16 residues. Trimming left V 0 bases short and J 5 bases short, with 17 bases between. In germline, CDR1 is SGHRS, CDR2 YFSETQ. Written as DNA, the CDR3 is TGCGCCAGCAGCTTGGCAGCGGGGAAGGGTGGAACTGAAGCTTTCTTT. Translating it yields CASSLAAGKGGTEAFF.

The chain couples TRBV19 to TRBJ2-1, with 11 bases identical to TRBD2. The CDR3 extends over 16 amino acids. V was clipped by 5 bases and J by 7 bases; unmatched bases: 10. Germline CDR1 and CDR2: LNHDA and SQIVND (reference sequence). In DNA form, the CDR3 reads TGTGCCAGTAGTCCTAGCGGGAGGAGTTGGGGGAATGAGCAGTTCTTC. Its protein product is CASSPSGRSWGNEQFF.

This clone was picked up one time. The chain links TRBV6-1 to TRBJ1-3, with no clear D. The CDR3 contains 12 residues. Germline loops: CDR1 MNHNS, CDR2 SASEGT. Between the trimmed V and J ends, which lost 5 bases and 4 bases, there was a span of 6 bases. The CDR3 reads CASSKQGNTIYF. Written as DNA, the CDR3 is TGTGCCAGCAGTAAACAGGGAAACACCATATATTTT.

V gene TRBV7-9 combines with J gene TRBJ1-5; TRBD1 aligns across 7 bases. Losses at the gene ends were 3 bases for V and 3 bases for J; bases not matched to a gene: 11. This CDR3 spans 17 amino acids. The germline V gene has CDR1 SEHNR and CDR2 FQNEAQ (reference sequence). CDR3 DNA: TGTGCCAGCAGCTTTAGCCTGGGACAGCTTCCCAATCAGCCCCAGCATTTT. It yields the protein CASSFSLGQLPNQPQHF.

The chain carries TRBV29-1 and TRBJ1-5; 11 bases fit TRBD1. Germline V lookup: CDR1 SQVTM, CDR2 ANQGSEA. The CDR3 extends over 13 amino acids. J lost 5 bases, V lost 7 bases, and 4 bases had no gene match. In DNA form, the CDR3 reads TGCAGCGCCGGGACAGGGGGGGATCAGCCCCAGCATTTT. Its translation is CSAGTGGDQPQHF.

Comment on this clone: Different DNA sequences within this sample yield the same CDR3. The CDR3 protein is CAWSVGSGNTIYF. In DNA form, the CDR3 reads TGTGCCTGGAGTGTAGGCTCTGGAAACACCATATATTTT. V is TRBV30 and J is TRBJ1-3; D is ambiguous. The ends were cut back, 0 bases at V and 0 bases at J, with 3 bases in the middle. This CDR3 spans 13 amino acids. Germline assignment: CDR1 GTSNPN and CDR2 SVGIG (reference sequence).

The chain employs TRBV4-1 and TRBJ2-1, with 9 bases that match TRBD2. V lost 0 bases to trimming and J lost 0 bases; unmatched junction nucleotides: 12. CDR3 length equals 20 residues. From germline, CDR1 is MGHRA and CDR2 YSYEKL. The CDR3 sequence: CASSQDASGRPYSSYNEQFF. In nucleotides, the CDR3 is TGCGCCAGCAGCCAAGATGCGAGCGGGAGGCCCTATAGCTCCTACAATGAGCAGTTCTTC.

The CDR3 DNA reads as TGTGCCAGCAGCGAACAGGGGGCTAACAATCAGCCCCAGCATTTT. Its protein is CASSEQGANNQPQHF. The genes are TRBV28 and TRBJ1-5; TRBD1 agrees at 9 bases. CDR1 is MDHEN and CDR2 is SYDVKM in the germline V gene. The CDR3 length is 15 residues. The V and J ends lost 6 bases and 3 bases, in that order; junction bases with no gene match: 6.

The CDR3 region has the DNA TGTGCCAGCAGCCTTCCGGGGGGGACTGGAGGCTACACCTTC. This translates into CASSLPGGTGGYTF. The genes are TRBV5-6 and TRBJ1-2; weak D call: TRBD1 (5 bases). The V gene lost 4 bases and the J gene lost 8 bases, with 18 bases spanning the gap. The CDR3 totals 14 residues. Germline V gene data show CDR1 as SGHDT and CDR2 as YYEEEE.

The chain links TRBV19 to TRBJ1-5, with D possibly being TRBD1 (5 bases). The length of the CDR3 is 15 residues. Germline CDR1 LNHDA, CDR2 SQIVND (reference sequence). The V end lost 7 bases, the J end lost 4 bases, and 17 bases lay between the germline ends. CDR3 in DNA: TGTGCCAGTACCCGCAACCGGGACCGTAATCAGCCCCAGCATTTT. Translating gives CASTRNRDRNQPQHF.

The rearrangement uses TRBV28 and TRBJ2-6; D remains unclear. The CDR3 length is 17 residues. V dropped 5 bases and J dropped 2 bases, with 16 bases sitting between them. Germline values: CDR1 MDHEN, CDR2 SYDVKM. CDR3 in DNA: TGTGCCAGCAGTACCTCGCTATTCGGTGCTGGGGCCAACGTCCTGACTTTC. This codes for CASSTSLFGAGANVLTF. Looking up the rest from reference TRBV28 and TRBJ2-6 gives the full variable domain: DVKVTQSSRYLVKRTGEKVFLECVQDMDHENMFWYRQDPGLGLRLIYFSYDVKMKEKGDIPEGYSVSREKKERFSLILESASTNQTSMYLCASSTSLFGAGANVLTFGAGSRLTVL.

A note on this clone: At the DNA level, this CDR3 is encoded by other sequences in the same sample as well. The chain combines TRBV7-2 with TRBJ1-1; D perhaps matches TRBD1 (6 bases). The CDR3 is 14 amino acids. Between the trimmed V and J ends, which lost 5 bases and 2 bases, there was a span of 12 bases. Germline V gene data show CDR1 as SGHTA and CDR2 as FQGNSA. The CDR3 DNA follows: TGTGCCAGCAGCGGGGGGGCCGTCAACACTGAAGCTTTCTTT. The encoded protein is CASSGGAVNTEAFF.

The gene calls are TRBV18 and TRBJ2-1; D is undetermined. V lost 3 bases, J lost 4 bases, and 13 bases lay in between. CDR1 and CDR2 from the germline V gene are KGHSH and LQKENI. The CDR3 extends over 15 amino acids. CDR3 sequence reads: CASSPGFVGYNEQFF. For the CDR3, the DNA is TGTGCCAGCTCACCCGGTTTCGTAGGGTACAATGAGCAGTTCTTC.

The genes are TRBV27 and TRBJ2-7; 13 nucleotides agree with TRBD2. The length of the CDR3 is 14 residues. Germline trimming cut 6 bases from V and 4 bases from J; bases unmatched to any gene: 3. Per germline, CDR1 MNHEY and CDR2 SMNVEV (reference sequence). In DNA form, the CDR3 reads TGTGCCAGCAGACGACTAGCGGGAGGTTACGAGCAGTACTTC. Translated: CASRRLAGGYEQYF.

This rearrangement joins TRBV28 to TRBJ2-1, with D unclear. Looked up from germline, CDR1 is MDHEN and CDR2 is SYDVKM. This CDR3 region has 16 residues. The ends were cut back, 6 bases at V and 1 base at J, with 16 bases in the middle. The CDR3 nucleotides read TGTGCCAGCAGCAAAATAGTGATAGGGTCCTACAATGAGCAGTTCTTC. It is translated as CASSKIVIGSYNEQFF. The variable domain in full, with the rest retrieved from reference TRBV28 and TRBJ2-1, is DVKVTQSSRYLVKRTGEKVFLECVQDMDHENMFWYRQDPGLGLRLIYFSYDVKMKEKGDIPEGYSVSREKKERFSLILESASTNQTSMYLCASSKIVIGSYNEQFFGPGTRLTVL.

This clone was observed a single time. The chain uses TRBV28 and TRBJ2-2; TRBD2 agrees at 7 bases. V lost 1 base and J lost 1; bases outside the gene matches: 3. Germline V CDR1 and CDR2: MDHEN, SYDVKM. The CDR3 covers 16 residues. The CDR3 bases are TGTGCCAGCAGTTTATTGGCTAGCGGGAACACCGGGGAGCTGTTTTTT. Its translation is CASSLLASGNTGELFF.

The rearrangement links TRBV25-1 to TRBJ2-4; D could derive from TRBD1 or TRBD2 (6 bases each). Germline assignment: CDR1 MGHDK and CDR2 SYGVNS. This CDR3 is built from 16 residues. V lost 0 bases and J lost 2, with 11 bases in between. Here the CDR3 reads CASSEYGGASKNIQYF. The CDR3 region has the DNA TGTGCCAGCAGTGAATACGGGGGCGCATCCAAAAACATTCAGTACTTC.